The rows below give T cell receptor beta chains drawn from one sample of a study of blood T cell repertoires in COVID-19. Profiling relied on immunoSEQ multiplex PCR, and the TCRdb table lists in-frame clones only, not all of them. The sample consists of approximately 270,000 clones, about 91% of them appearing once. The sequenced sample consisted of peripheral blood. Receptors were obtained from a woman younger than 45 with COVID-19, enrolled during active disease. Each CDR3 is given with its conserved first and last residue. A D gene is named only where the DNA matches it firmly. Rows may omit the clone size; those that give it use once, few, many or a size class.

v_gene: TRBV2; d_gene: -; j_gene: TRBJ2-5; abundance: once; CDR3aa: CASSEGHQNRRETQYF; CDR3nt: TGTGCCAGCAGTGAGGGCCACCAAAACCGCCGGGAGACCCAGTACTTC
v_gene: TRBV6-5; d_gene: -; j_gene: TRBJ1-2; abundance: -; CDR3aa: CASRQGPSYGYTF; CDR3nt: TGTGCCAGCAGGCAGGGGCCGAGCTATGGCTACACCTTC
v_gene: TRBV5-1; d_gene: TRBD2; j_gene: TRBJ2-7; abundance: -; CDR3aa: CASSSGLAAYEQYF; CDR3nt: TGCGCCAGCAGCTCGGGACTAGCGGCCTACGAGCAGTACTTC
v_gene: TRBV5-1; d_gene: TRBD1; j_gene: TRBJ2-2; abundance: -; CDR3aa: CATQTGGANTGELFF; CDR3nt: TGCGCCACCCAGACAGGGGGAGCGAACACCGGGGAGCTGTTTTTT
v_gene: TRBV29-1; d_gene: -; j_gene: TRBJ1-1; abundance: -; CDR3aa: CSVADRTLNTEAFF; CDR3nt: TGCAGCGTCGCGGATAGGACATTAAACACTGAAGCTTTCTTT
v_gene: TRBV5-4; d_gene: TRBD2; j_gene: TRBJ2-3; abundance: -; CDR3aa: CASSLVGGATDTQYF; CDR3nt: TGTGCCAGCAGCTTGGTCGGGGGGGCTACAGATACGCAGTATTTT
v_gene: TRBV2; d_gene: TRBD2; j_gene: TRBJ2-3; abundance: -; CDR3aa: CASSGGLAGGTDTQYF; CDR3nt: TGTGCCAGCAGTGGGGGACTAGCGGGGGGAACAGATACGCAGTATTTT
v_gene: TRBV18; d_gene: -; j_gene: TRBJ1-1; abundance: -; CDR3aa: CASSPSRGVAEAFF; CDR3nt: TGTGCCAGCTCACCAAGTCGGGGGGTCGCTGAAGCTTTCTTT
v_gene: TRBV5-1; d_gene: -; j_gene: TRBJ1-4; abundance: -; CDR3aa: CASSLAGHLRGEKLFF; CDR3nt: TGCGCCAGCAGCTTGGCCGGACACCTTAGGGGTGAAAAACTGTTTTTT
v_gene: TRBV6-5; d_gene: TRBD1; j_gene: TRBJ2-7; abundance: -; CDR3aa: CASSYDRDRGYEQYF; CDR3nt: TGTGCCAGCAGTTACGATCGGGACAGGGGTTACGAGCAGTACTTC
v_gene: TRBV28; d_gene: -; j_gene: TRBJ2-5; abundance: -; CDR3aa: CASSLRGTQYF; CDR3nt: TGTGCCAGCAGTTTGCGGGGGACCCAGTACTTC
v_gene: TRBV6-5; d_gene: TRBD1; j_gene: TRBJ2-5; abundance: once; CDR3aa: CAVGTGDRETQYF; CDR3nt: TGTGCCGTAGGGACAGGAGATCGGGAGACCCAGTACTTC
v_gene: TRBV4-3; d_gene: -; j_gene: TRBJ1-1; abundance: -; CDR3aa: CASSQGQGPHEAFF; CDR3nt: TGCGCCAGCAGCCAAGGGCAGGGGCCCCATGAAGCTTTCTTT
v_gene: TRBV11-3; d_gene: TRBD1; j_gene: TRBJ1-1; abundance: -; CDR3aa: CASSLRTGVGTEAFF; CDR3nt: TGTGCCAGCAGCTTAAGGACAGGGGTGGGTACTGAAGCTTTCTTT
v_gene: TRBV4-3; d_gene: TRBD1; j_gene: TRBJ2-7; abundance: -; CDR3aa: CASSQDPDRGLEQYF; CDR3nt: TGCGCCAGCAGCCAAGATCCGGACAGGGGGTTGGAGCAGTACTTC
v_gene: TRBV9; d_gene: TRBD2; j_gene: TRBJ2-2; abundance: -; CDR3aa: CASSPRTSGDLNTGELFF; CDR3nt: TGTGCCAGCAGCCCCCGGACTAGCGGGGATCTGAACACCGGGGAGCTGTTTTTT
v_gene: TRBV4-3; d_gene: -; j_gene: TRBJ2-5; abundance: -; CDR3aa: CASSQDVPRHYQETQYF; CDR3nt: TGCGCCAGCAGCCAAGACGTACCGCGGCACTACCAAGAGACCCAGTACTTC
v_gene: TRBV9; d_gene: -; j_gene: TRBJ2-1; abundance: -; CDR3aa: CASSAPGTWVNEQFF; CDR3nt: TGTGCCAGCAGCGCACCCGGGACATGGGTCAATGAGCAGTTCTTC
v_gene: TRBV19; d_gene: -; j_gene: TRBJ2-3; abundance: -; CDR3aa: CASSIGGRGVTDTQYF; CDR3nt: TGTGCCAGTAGTATAGGAGGACGGGGAGTGACAGATACGCAGTATTTT
v_gene: TRBV7-2; d_gene: -; j_gene: TRBJ1-2; abundance: once; CDR3aa: CASSLAADSPNYGYTF; CDR3nt: TGTGCCAGCAGCTTAGCCGCGGACAGCCCTAACTATGGCTACACCTTC
v_gene: TRBV27; d_gene: TRBD1; j_gene: TRBJ2-7; abundance: -; CDR3aa: CASSLMGQGALEQYF; CDR3nt: TGTGCCAGCAGTTTAATGGGACAGGGGGCTCTCGAGCAGTACTTC
v_gene: TRBV9; d_gene: -; j_gene: TRBJ1-1; abundance: once; CDR3aa: CASSVQGSGTEAFF; CDR3nt: TGTGCCAGCAGCGTCCAGGGGTCGGGCACTGAAGCTTTCTTT